Listed below are T cell receptor beta chains from one sample, sequenced in a study of shared clonotypes between healthy human individuals. Produced via immunoSEQ multiplex PCR; TCRdb's table is partial and in-frame only. The sample shows about a million clones, 65% to 75% of them seen only once. The sample consisted of memory CD4+ T cells sorted from blood. These receptor sequences come from a man aged 18 to 29 in good health. The CDR3 runs from the conserved cysteine through the conserved F or W. D genes are given only for firm matches. Clone size is shown for a subset of rows, as once, few, many or a class of expanded clone.

v_call	d_call	clone_size	j_call	cdr3_nt	cdr3_aa
TRBV5-1	NA	NA	TRBJ2-7	TGCGCCAGCAGCCCCCTCGGCTACGAGCAGTACTTC	CASSPLGYEQYF
TRBV2	NA	NA	TRBJ2-2	TGTGCCAGCAGTGAATCGGCTAGACGACCGGACACCGGGGAGCTGTTTTTT	CASSESARRPDTGELFF
TRBV4-3	TRBD2	NA	TRBJ2-1	TGCGCCAGCAGCCAAGATCTAACTAGCGGGAGGAACGATGAGCAGTTCTTC	CASSQDLTSGRNDEQFF
TRBV28	NA	NA	TRBJ1-2	TGTGCCACCCGAAACCCAGGCCGCGGTGACTACACCTTC	CATRNPGRGDYTF
TRBV4-1	TRBD1	NA	TRBJ1-2	TGCGCCAGCCGGACAGGGGCCAACTATGGCTACACCTTC	CASRTGANYGYTF
TRBV4-1	TRBD1	NA	TRBJ2-1	TGCGCCAGCAGCGCAATCAGGGGGCGCAGGTACAATGAGCAGTTCTTC	CASSAIRGRRYNEQFF
TRBV10-3	TRBD1	NA	TRBJ1-2	TGTGCCATCAGCCGAGGACAGGGAAGGTATGGCTACACCTTC	CAISRGQGRYGYTF
TRBV2	TRBD1	once	TRBJ2-7	TGTGCCAGCAGTGAAGGGACAGGGGGCAGGTACGAGCAGTACTTC	CASSEGTGGRYEQYF
TRBV11-2	TRBD1	NA	TRBJ2-7	TGTGCCATCCTACCGGGCCTCGGGACAGGGGTTCCCCACGAGCAGTACTTC	CAILPGLGTGVPHEQYF
TRBV10-3	TRBD2	few	TRBJ2-1	TGTGCCACCTCGGCAGGGACGACTAGCGGGAAAGGGTTCTTC	CATSAGTTSGKGFF
TRBV6-5	NA	NA	TRBJ1-5	TGTGCCAGCAGTCCCCGACAGGTTCGGAATCAGCCCCAGCATTTT	CASSPRQVRNQPQHF
TRBV30	TRBD2	NA	TRBJ2-3	TGTGCCTGGAGCCGAGCGGGAGGTGACACAGATACGCAGTATTTT	CAWSRAGGDTDTQYF
TRBV7-2	NA	NA	TRBJ2-1	TGTGCCAGCAGCTTATTCGTAGGGAGCTTCAATGAGCAGTTCTTC	CASSLFVGSFNEQFF
TRBV7-7	NA	NA	TRBJ2-5	TGTGCTAGCAGCCCAGGGGGGAAGCAAGAGACCCAGTACTTC	CASSPGGKQETQYF
TRBV6-5	NA	NA	TRBJ1-2	TGTGCCAGCAGTTACTCACAGGCGCACTATGGCTACACCTTC	CASSYSQAHYGYTF
TRBV29-1	NA	few	TRBJ1-1	TGCAGCGTTCTGGACCCTTGGGTCACTGAAGCTTTCTTT	CSVLDPWVTEAFF
TRBV30	TRBD2	NA	TRBJ2-5	TGTGCCTGGACTAGCGGGCACCAAGAGACCCAGTACTTC	CAWTSGHQETQYF
TRBV4-2	NA	few	TRBJ2-7	TGTGCCAGCAGCCAAGAAGGCGGACTTCCTATATCCTACGAGCAGTACTTC	CASSQEGGLPISYEQYF
TRBV28	TRBD1	once	TRBJ1-2	TGTGCCAGCAGTTCCTCAGGGGGCGCTAACTATGGCTACACCTTC	CASSSSGGANYGYTF
TRBV11-2	NA	NA	TRBJ1-1	TGTGCCAGCAGCTTAAGTCAGGGGAACACTGAAGCTTTCTTT	CASSLSQGNTEAFF
TRBV11-1	TRBD1	NA	TRBJ2-7	TGTGCCAGCAGCTTGGACAGGGACTCCTACGAGCAGTACTTC	CASSLDRDSYEQYF
TRBV5-4	NA	NA	TRBJ2-4	TGTGCCAGCAGCTTGGCGGGGGTGAACATTCAGTACTTC	CASSLAGVNIQYF
TRBV6-6	NA	once	TRBJ1-2	TGTGCCAGCAGAACCGACGGTCATTATGGCTACACCTTC	CASRTDGHYGYTF
TRBV7-9	TRBD1	once	TRBJ1-1	TGTGCCAGCAGCTTGGGACAGGAGAACACTGAAGCTTTCTTC	CASSLGQENTEAFF
TRBV10-1	TRBD2	NA	TRBJ2-7	TGCGCCAGCAGTGAACTAGCGGGAGGTTACGAGCAGTACTTC	CASSELAGGYEQYF
TRBV27	TRBD1	NA	TRBJ1-4	TGTGCCAGCAGTCCCCAGGGGGTTTCTAATGAAAAACTGTTTTTT	CASSPQGVSNEKLFF